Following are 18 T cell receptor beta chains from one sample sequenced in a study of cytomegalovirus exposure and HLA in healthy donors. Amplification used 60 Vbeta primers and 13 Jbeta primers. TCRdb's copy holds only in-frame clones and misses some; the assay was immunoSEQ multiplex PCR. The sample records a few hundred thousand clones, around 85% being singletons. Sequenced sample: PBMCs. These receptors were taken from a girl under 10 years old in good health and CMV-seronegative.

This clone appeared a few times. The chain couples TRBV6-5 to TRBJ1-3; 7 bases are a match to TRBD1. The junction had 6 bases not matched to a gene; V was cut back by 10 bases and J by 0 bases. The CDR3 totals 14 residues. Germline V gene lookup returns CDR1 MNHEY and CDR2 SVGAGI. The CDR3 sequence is CATGDSNSGNTIYF. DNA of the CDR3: TGTGCCACCGGGGACAGCAACTCTGGAAACACCATATATTTT.

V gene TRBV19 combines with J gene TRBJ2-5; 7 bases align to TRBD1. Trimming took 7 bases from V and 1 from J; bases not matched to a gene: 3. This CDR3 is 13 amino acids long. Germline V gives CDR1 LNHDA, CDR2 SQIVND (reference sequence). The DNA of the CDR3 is TGTGCCAGTAAGGGACAGACCCAAGAGACCCAGTACTTC. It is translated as CASKGQTQETQYF.

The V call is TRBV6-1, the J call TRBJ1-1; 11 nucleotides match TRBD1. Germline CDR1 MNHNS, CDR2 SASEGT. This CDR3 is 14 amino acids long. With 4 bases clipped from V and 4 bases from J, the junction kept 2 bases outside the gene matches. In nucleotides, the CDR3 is TGTGCCAGCAGTGTGGGACAGGGGGTCACTGAAGCTTTCTTT. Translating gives CASSVGQGVTEAFF.

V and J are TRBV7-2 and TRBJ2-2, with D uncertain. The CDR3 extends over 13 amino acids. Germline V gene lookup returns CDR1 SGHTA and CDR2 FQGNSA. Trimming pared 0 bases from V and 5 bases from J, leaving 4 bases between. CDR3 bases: TGTGCCAGCAGCTTAGCCAGGACCGGGGAGCTGTTTTTT. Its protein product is CASSLARTGELFF. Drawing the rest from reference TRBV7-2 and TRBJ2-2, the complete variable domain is GAGVSQSPSNKVTEKGKDVELRCDPISGHTALYWYRQSLGQGLEFLIYFQGNSAPDKSGLPSDRFSAERTGGSVSTLTIQRTQQEDSAVYLCASSLARTGELFFGEGSRLTVL.

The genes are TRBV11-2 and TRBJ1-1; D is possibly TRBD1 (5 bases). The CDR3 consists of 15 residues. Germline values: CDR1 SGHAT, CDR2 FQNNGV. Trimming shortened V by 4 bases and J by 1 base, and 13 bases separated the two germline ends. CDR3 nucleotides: TGTGCCAGCAGCTCCATTCCGGGGGAGAACACTGAAGCTTTCTTT. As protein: CASSSIPGENTEAFF.

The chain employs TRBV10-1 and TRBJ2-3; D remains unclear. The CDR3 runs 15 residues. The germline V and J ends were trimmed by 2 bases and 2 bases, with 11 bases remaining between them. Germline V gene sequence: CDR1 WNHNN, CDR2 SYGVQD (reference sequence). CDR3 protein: CASSEPGSLTDTQYF. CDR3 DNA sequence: TGCGCCAGCAGTGAGCCGGGTTCCCTCACAGATACGCAGTATTTT.

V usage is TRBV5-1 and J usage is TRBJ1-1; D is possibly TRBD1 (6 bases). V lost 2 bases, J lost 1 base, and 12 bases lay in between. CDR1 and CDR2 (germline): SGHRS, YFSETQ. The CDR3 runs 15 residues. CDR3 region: CASSLTKTGNTEAFF. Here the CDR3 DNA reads TGCGCCAGCAGCTTAACAAAGACAGGGAACACTGAAGCTTTCTTT.

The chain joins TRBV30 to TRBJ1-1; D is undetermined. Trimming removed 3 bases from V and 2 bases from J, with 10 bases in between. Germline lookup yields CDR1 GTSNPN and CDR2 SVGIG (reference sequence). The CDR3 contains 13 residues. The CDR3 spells CAWSFNRNTEAFF. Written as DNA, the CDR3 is TGTGCCTGGAGCTTTAACAGAAACACTGAAGCTTTCTTT.

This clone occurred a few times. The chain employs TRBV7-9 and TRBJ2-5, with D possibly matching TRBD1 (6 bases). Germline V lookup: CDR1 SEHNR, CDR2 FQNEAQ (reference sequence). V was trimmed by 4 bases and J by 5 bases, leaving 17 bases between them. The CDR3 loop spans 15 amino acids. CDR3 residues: CASSSLQGLGETQYF. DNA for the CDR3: TGTGCCAGCAGCTCCCTTCAGGGGCTAGGGGAGACCCAGTACTTC. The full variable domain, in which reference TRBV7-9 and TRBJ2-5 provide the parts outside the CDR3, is DTGVSQNPRHKITKRGQNVTFRCDPISEHNRLYWYRQTLGQGPEFLTYFQNEAQLEKSRLLSDRFSAERPKGSFSTLEIQRTEQGDSAMYLCASSSLQGLGETQYFGPGTRLLVL.

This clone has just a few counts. The CDR3 DNA is TGTGCCAGCTCCCTCCGGACTAGCGGGAGCGTATATACCGGGGAGCTGTTTTTT. Translated, it gives CASSLRTSGSVYTGELFF. This chain links TRBV18 with TRBJ2-2; 13 bases are a match to TRBD2. The J segment lost 5 bases and the V segment lost 6 bases, leaving 12 bases of the junction unmatched. CDR3 length: 18 residues. The germline V gene has CDR1 KGHSH and CDR2 LQKENI.

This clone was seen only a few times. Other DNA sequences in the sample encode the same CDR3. The DNA of the CDR3 is TGTGCCAGCAGCTTTGGCGGACAGGGGGCGCGTGGGGCCAACGTCCTGACTTTC. It is translated as CASSFGGQGARGANVLTF. The V gene is TRBV5-6, the J gene TRBJ2-6; 11 bases map to TRBD1. Germline loops: CDR1 SGHDT, CDR2 YYEEEE. The CDR3 totals 18 residues. Losses at the gene ends were 2 bases for V and 3 bases for J; bases not matched to a gene: 7. The variable domain in full, completed from reference TRBV5-6 and TRBJ2-6, reads DAGVTQSPTHLIKTRGQQVTLRCSPKSGHDTVSWYQQALGQGPQFIFQYYEEEERQRGNFPDRFSGHQFPNYSSELNVNALLLGDSALYLCASSFGGQGARGANVLTFGAGSRLTVL.

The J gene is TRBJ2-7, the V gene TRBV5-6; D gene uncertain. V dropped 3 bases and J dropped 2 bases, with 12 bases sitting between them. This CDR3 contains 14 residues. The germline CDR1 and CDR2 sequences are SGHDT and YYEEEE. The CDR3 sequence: CASSSTRAAYEQYF. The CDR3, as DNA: TGTGCCAGCAGCTCCACCCGAGCCGCCTACGAGCAGTACTTC.

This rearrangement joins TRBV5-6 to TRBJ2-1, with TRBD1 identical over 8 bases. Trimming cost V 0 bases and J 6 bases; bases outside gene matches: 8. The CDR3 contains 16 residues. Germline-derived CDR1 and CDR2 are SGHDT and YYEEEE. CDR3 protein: CASSLGWTGRPNEQFF. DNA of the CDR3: TGTGCCAGCAGCTTGGGGTGGACAGGGCGCCCCAATGAGCAGTTCTTC.

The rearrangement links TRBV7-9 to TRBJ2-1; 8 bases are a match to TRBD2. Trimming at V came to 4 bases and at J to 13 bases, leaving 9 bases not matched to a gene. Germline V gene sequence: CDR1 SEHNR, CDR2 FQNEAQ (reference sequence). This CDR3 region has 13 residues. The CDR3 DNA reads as TGTGCCAGCAGCTCCAAGGGGCGGGAGGATCAGTTCTTC. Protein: CASSSKGREDQFF.

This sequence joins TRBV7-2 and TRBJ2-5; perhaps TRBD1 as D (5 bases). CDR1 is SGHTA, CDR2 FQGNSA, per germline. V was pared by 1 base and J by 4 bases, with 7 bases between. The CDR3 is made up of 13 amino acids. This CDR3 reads CASSLGGRETQYF. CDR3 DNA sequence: TGTGCCAGCAGCTTAGGGGGCCGAGAGACCCAGTACTTC.

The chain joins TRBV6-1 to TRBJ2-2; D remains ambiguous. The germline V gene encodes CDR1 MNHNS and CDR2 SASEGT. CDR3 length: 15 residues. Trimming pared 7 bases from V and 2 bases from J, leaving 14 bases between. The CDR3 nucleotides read TGTGCCAGCACCGAAGCACAGACCAACACCGGGGAGCTGTTTTTT. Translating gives CASTEAQTNTGELFF.

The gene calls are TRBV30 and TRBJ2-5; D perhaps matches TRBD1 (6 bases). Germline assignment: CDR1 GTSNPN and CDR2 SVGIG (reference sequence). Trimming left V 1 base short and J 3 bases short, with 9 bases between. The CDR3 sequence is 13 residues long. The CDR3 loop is CAWSGQVEETQYF. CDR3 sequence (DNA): TGTGCCTGGAGTGGACAGGTCGAAGAGACCCAGTACTTC. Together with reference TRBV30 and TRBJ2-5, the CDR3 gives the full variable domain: SQTIHQWPATLVQPVGSPLSLECTVEGTSNPNLYWYRQAAGRGLQLLFYSVGIGQISSEVPQNLSASRPQDRQFILSSKKLLLSDSGFYLCAWSGQVEETQYFGPGTRLLVL.

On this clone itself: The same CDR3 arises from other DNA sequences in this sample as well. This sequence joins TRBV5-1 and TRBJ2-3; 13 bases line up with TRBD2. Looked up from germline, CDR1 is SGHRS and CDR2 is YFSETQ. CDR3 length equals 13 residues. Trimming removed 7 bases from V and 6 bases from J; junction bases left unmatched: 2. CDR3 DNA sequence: TGCGCCAGCGGACTAGCGGGAGAGGATACGCAGTATTTT. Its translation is CASGLAGEDTQYF.